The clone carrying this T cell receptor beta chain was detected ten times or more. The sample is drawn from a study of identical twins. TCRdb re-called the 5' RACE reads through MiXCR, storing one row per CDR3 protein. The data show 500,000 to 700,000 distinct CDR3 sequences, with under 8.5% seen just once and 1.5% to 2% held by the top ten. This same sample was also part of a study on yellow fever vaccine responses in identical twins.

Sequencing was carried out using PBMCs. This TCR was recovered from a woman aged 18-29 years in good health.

The CDR3 reads CASGSVGLETQYF. CDR3 nucleotide sequence: TGTGCCAGCGGGAGTGTTGGTTTGGAGACCCAGTACTTC. The rearrangement joins TRBV14 to TRBJ2-5, with a tentative D call TRBD2 (5 bases). The CDR3 has 13 residues. CDR1 SGHDN and CDR2 FVKESK come from the germline V gene. Deletions cut 8 bases from V and 5 bases from J, with 15 bases between.